This record concerns one T cell receptor (beta chain) sequence. Its antigen has not been determined. Base qualities were left out, and no much larger clone turns up one base away. This sample is drawn from a study of blood T cell repertoires in COVID-19 (TCRdb year 2020). At the level of the whole study: Collaborator samples came from the United States, Italy and Spain and covered acute and convalescent phases of COVID-19. The material from the prospective study consisted of cDNA or gDNA derived from T cells, B-cell-depleted T cells, or PBMCs. The dataset comprised deeply sampled blood TCRbeta repertoires from subjects exposed to, actively infected with, or recovered from COVID-19. A freely available public database, intended as a resource for researchers studying the immune response to SARS-CoV-2, is where the repertoires were released. Samples were obtained from the ongoing ImmuneRACE study (first 160 participants) and from about 1,300 subjects provided by 6 global collaborators. A de-identified subject ID, COVID-19 status, age in years and sex were almost always included in the sample metadata. Where available, HLA class I and class II types were obtained from metadata supplied by the sample provider rather than from assay-based typing.

The study at large found these results: The amount of clinical and demographic metadata varied by source and participant and was provided uncurated.

The immunoSEQ Assay, a bias-controlled multiplex PCR, was used to amplify TCRbeta CDR3 regions from genomic DNA. The authors' analysis ran thus. Within the assay, amplification of reference gene primers was used to estimate how many nucleated cells each sample contained. Sequence reads were collapsed and filtered to measure the absolute abundance of every unique TCRbeta CDR3 rearrangement. For each sample, productive Simpson clonality was calculated by taking the square root of Simpson's diversity index across productive rearrangements. TCRdb carries this immuneACCESS record with in-frame sequences only. Its versions omit some clonotypes, under half of them owing to an unresolved V gene in the studies checked, with the rest unexplained. That table furnishes V, J and clone size, whereas the DNA furnished D and trimming. The table for this sample lists about 210,000 clones; 75% to 85% of them were counted only once. The ten largest clones add up to around 8.8% of the sample.

Enrolling through a virtual design, the prospective study's participants ranged in age from roughly 18 to 95 years and lived across 24 United States geographic areas. In the prospective study, cohorts were assigned on the basis of participant-reported clinical history obtained from a screening survey and a study questionnaire. Recovered participants in ImmuneRACE Cohort 3 were defined as having two consecutive negative NP/OP PCR tests, clearance from a healthcare professional, or resolution of symptoms. Mobile phlebotomists in the prospective study collected whole blood, serum and a nasopharyngeal or oropharyngeal swab from every participant. Participants in the prospective study had the option to provide additional blood draws and questionnaires over an approximately 2-month period. Before DNA extraction, blood samples from the prospective study were shipped at room temperature or frozen. This sequence originates from a man between 35 and 55 years old who had recovered from COVID-19. The sequencing sample was made of PBMCs or T cells enriched from blood (not recorded which).

The CDR3 loop reads CASSLREGTGTQYF. The nucleotide sequence reads as follows: TGTGCCAGCAGCCTAAGGGAGGGGACAGGGACCCAGTACTTC. The chain was built from TRBV3-1 (or the pseudogene TRBV3-2) and TRBJ2-5; TRBD1 might be the D gene, on 8 matching bases. CDR1 and CDR2 were assigned from the germline V gene (reference sequence) as LGHDT and YNNKEL. The junction carries 16 bases between V and J, which are trimmed by 4 bases and 7 bases respectively. The CDR3, from cysteine to phenylalanine, totals 14 residues. Kept here is only the CDR3 DNA, which spans 42 bases and is read in frame from base 1.